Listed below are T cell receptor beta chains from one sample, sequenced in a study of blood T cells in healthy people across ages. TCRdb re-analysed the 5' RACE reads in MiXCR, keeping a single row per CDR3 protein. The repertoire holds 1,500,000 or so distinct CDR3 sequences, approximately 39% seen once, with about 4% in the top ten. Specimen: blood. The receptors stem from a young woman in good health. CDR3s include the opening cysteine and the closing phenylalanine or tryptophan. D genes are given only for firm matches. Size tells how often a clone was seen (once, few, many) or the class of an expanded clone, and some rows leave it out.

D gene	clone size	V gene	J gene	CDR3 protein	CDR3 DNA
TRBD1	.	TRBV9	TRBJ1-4	CASSVAVQGATNEKLFF	TGTGCCAGCAGCGTAGCGGTTCAGGGGGCAACTAATGAAAAACTGTTTTTT
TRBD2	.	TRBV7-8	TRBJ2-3	CASTLARGGRTDTQYF	TGTGCCAGCACCTTAGCAAGGGGCGGGAGGACAGATACGCAGTATTTT
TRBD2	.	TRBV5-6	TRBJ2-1	CASSLVTSGDSYNEQFF	TGTGCCAGCAGCTTAGTGACTAGCGGGGATTCCTACAATGAGCAGTTCTTC
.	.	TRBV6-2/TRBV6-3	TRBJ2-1	CASSYSLVYNEQFF	TGTGCCAGCAGTTACAGTTTAGTCTACAATGAGCAGTTCTTC
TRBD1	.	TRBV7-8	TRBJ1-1	CASSTRTGANTEAFF	TGTGCCAGCAGCACGCGGACAGGGGCTAACACTGAAGCTTTCTTT
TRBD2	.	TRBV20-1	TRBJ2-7	CSARERAGEYF	TGCAGTGCTAGAGAAAGAGCGGGAGAGTACTTC
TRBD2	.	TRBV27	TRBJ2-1	CASSLGLAGGITYNEQFF	TGTGCCAGCAGTTTGGGACTAGCGGGAGGTATAACCTATAATGAGCAGTTCTTC
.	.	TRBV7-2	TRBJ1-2	CASSPEGWGSGYTF	TGTGCCAGCAGCCCCGAAGGTTGGGGCTCTGGCTACACCTTC
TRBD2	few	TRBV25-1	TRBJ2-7	CASAGLAGVYEQYF	TGTGCCAGCGCCGGACTAGCGGGAGTCTACGAGCAGTACTTC
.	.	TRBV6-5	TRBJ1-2	CASSPLRGPGGYGYTF	TGTGCCAGCAGTCCTCTTCGGGGGCCGGGGGGCTATGGCTACACCTTC
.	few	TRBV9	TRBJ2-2	CASSVGGAGELFF	TGTGCCAGCAGCGTAGGAGGCGCCGGGGAGCTGTTTTTT
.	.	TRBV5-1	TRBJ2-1	CASSAGQSSSYNEQFF	TGCGCCAGCAGCGCGGGACAGTCAAGCTCCTACAATGAGCAGTTCTTC
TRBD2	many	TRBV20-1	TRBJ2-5	CSAMGGTSGETQYF	TGCAGTGCGATGGGCGGGACTAGCGGAGAGACCCAGTACTTC
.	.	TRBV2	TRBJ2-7	CASSAPGDEQYF	TGTGCCAGCAGTGCACCCGGGGACGAGCAGTACTTC
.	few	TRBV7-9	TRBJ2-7	CASILTGSSEQYF	TGTGCCAGCATCCTCACAGGGTCTTCTGAGCAGTACTTC
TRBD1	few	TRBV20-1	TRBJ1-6	CSASPRGQGISPLHF	TGCAGTGCTAGTCCCCGAGGACAGGGTATTTCACCCCTCCACTTT
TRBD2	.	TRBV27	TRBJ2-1	CASSLFSGGSYNEQFF	TGTGCCAGCAGTTTATTTTCGGGAGGTTCCTACAATGAGCAGTTCTTC
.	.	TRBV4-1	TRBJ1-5	CASSQGGRAVNQPQHF	TGCGCCAGCAGCCAAGGGGGCAGGGCCGTCAATCAGCCCCAGCATTTT
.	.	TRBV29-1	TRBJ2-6	CSVEVTRGTSGANVLTF	TGCAGCGTTGAAGTAACGAGAGGAACCTCTGGGGCCAACGTCCTGACTTTC
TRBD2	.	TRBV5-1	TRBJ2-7	CASSLAGTSDYEQYF	TGCGCCAGCAGCTTGGCCGGGACTAGCGACTACGAGCAGTACTTC
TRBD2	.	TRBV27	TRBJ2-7	CASSLLAGSFVTEQYF	TGTGCCAGCAGTTTACTAGCGGGAAGCTTTGTGACTGAGCAGTACTTC
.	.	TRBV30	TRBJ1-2	CAWSGHLYGYTF	TGTGCCTGGTCGGGACACCTCTATGGCTACACCTTC
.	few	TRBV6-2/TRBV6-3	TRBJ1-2	CASSAMDSYGYTF	TGTGCCAGCAGTGCGATGGACAGCTATGGCTACACCTTC
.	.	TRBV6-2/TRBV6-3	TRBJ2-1	CASSNRDITYNEQFF	TGTGCCAGCAGTAACCGGGACATTACCTACAATGAGCAGTTCTTC
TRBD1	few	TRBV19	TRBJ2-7	CASKGQESNEQYF	TGTGCCAGTAAAGGACAGGAGAGTAACGAGCAGTACTTC
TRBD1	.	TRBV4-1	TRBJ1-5	CASSHPTGGGNQPQHF	TGCGCCAGCAGCCACCCGACAGGGGGAGGCAATCAGCCCCAGCATTTT
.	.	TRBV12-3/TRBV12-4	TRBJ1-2	CASVDRFYGYTF	TGTGCCAGCGTCGACAGGTTCTATGGCTACACCTTC
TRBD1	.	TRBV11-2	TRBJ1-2	CASSLPQGARGYTF	TGTGCCAGCAGCTTACCCCAGGGGGCGCGGGGCTACACCTTC
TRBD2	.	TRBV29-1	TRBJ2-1	CSVIGTSPQFF	TGCAGCGTTATCGGGACTAGTCCGCAGTTCTTC
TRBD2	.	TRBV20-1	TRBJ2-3	CSARDWLAGARADTQYF	TGCAGTGCTAGAGATTGGCTAGCGGGAGCCCGCGCAGATACGCAGTATTTT
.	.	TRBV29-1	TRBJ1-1	CSSAGFYTEAFF	TGCAGCTCTGCAGGTTTTTACACTGAAGCTTTCTTT
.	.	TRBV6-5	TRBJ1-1	CASRPQVMNTEAFF	TGTGCCAGCAGGCCCCAGGTGATGAACACTGAAGCTTTCTTT
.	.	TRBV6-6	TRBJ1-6	CASSFLGNRFGPPHF	TGTGCCAGCAGTTTCCTCGGGAACCGCTTTGGCCCCCCCCACTTT
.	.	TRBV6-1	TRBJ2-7	CASRHFLLDLTYEQYF	TGTGCCAGCAGGCATTTCCTCCTGGACTTAACCTACGAGCAGTACTTC
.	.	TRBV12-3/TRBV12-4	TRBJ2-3	CASSLDGTGTQYF	TGTGCCAGCAGTTTGGACGGGACGGGTACGCAGTATTTT
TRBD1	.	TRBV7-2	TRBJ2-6	CASSLQGQISSGANVLTF	TGTGCCAGCAGCTTACAGGGACAGATATCCTCTGGGGCCAACGTCCTGACTTTC
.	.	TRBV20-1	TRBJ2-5	CSARGDPRETQYF	TGCAGTGCTAGAGGTGACCCCCGGGAGACCCAGTACTTC
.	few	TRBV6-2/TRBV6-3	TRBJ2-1	CASCQGGANEQFF	TGTGCCAGCTGCCAGGGGGGGGCCAATGAGCAGTTCTTC
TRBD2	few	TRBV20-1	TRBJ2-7	CSARARSGIYNEQYF	TGCAGTGCTAGAGCCCGCAGCGGGATCTACAATGAGCAGTACTTC
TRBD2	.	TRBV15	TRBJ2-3	CATRKTSGLSSTDTQYF	TGTGCCACCCGGAAGACTAGCGGGCTTTCTAGCACAGATACGCAGTATTTT
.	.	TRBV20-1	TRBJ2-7	CSAGGGDRDYEQYF	TGCAGTGCTGGGGGGGGGGACAGAGACTACGAGCAGTACTTC
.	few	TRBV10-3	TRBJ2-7	CAIKRDPRRSEQYF	TGTGCCATCAAAAGGGACCCCAGAAGGTCTGAGCAGTACTTC
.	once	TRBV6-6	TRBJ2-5	CASSRTTGAETQYF	TGTGCCAGCAGTCGAACCACGGGGGCAGAGACCCAGTACTTC
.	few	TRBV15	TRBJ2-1	CATSRDPGGWFSYNEQFF	TGTGCCACCAGCAGAGACCCCGGGGGATGGTTCTCCTACAATGAGCAGTTCTTC
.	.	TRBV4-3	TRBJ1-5	CASSQSWEGSQPQHF	TGCGCCAGCAGCCAATCGTGGGAGGGGTCTCAGCCCCAGCATTTT
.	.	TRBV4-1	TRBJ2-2	CASSTGAGELFF	TGCGCCAGCAGCACAGGCGCCGGGGAGCTGTTTTTT
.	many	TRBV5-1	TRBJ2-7	CASSFGISYEQYF	TGCGCCAGCAGCTTTGGCATATCCTACGAGCAGTACTTC
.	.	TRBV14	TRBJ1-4	CASSQGLGLNEKLFF	TGTGCCAGCAGCCAAGGGCTGGGGTTGAATGAAAAACTGTTTTTT
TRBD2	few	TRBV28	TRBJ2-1	CASSPTGTSGYNEQFF	TGTGCCAGCAGCCCAACCGGGACTAGCGGTTACAATGAGCAGTTCTTC
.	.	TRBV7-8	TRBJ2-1	CASSFPGSEQFF	TGTGCCAGCAGCTTTCCGGGATCGGAGCAGTTCTTC
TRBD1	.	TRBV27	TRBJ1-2	CASSLRAGGYYGYTF	TGTGCCAGCAGTTTAAGGGCAGGGGGGTACTATGGCTACACCTTC
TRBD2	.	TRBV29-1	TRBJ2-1	CSAAGTSDHPSYNEQFF	TGCAGCGCAGCAGGGACTAGCGATCACCCCTCCTACAATGAGCAGTTCTTC
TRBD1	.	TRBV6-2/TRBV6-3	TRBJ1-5	CASSYSTGNYQPQHF	TGTGCCAGCAGTTACTCGACAGGGAACTACCAGCCCCAGCATTTT